The clone carrying this T cell receptor (beta chain) was seen at least ten times. Its specificity is unknown. The data originate from a study of human T cells and chemical hapten exposure. The time point is: patch test 2, 6 weeks after DPC sensitization. Treatment in this sample: therapeutic diphenylcyclopropenone sensitization with weekly scalp DPC. TCRdb used MiXCR to reprocess the RACE reads, holding one entry per CDR3 protein. The sample lists roughly 150,000 distinct CDR3 sequences, 10% to 15% seen once, with more than 1.1% in the top ten. The study, taken as a whole, reports: Alopecia in the donors means their immune response may deviate from healthy people's.

The CDR3 is 15 amino acids. Germline CDR1 SGHVS, CDR2 FQNEAQ. V lost 0 bases, J lost 1 base, and 9 bases lay in between. The chain is built from TRBV7-8 and TRBJ1-1; tentatively, D is TRBD1 (5 bases). This receptor was identified in a woman aged 45-59 years with alopecia areata. Some clones in this sample may be carry-over from other donors' samples. The sample was whole blood, taken in connection with sensitization to the hapten diphenylcyclopropenone (DPC). The CDR3 DNA reads TGTGCCAGCAGCTTAGCACCCGACAGGAACACTGAAGCTTTCTTT. Its translation: CASSLAPDRNTEAFF.